One sample yielded the 18 T cell receptor beta chains listed below, sequenced in a study of T cell repertoires in cytomegalovirus infection. TCRdb re-derived calls from the reads in MiXCR, one entry per CDR3 protein. The repertoire has 250,000 to 300,000 distinct CDR3 sequences, about an eighth of them found once; the top ten carry about 10%. Sequencing was done on a sample of PBMCs. All receptors derive from a human donor in good health (CMV status not recorded). Some clones in this sample may be carry-over from other donors' samples.

The V call is TRBV12-3 or TRBV12-4, the J call TRBJ1-5, with D maybe TRBD1 (6 bases). Trimming left V 4 bases short and J 7 bases short, with 11 bases between. This CDR3 has 13 amino acids. The CDR3 DNA reads TGTGCCAGCAGTTACAGGGCGGGCCAGCCCCAGCATTTT. Translating gives CASSYRAGQPQHF.

This clonotype was seen many times. The chain is built from TRBV4-3 and TRBJ2-3, with D maybe TRBD2 (5 bases). Germline values: CDR1 LGHNA, CDR2 YSLEER. The ends were cut back, 0 bases at V and 1 base at J, with 11 bases in the middle. CDR3 length: 16 amino acids. The CDR3 here is CASSQDGGLGTDTQYF. The DNA of the CDR3 is TGCGCCAGCAGCCAAGACGGCGGGCTGGGCACAGATACGCAGTATTTT.

V gene TRBV11-2 combines with J gene TRBJ1-2; D possibly corresponds to TRBD1 (5 bases). The CDR3 is 15 residues long. Trimming removed 5 bases at V and 6 bases at J, with 19 bases between. The germline gives CDR1 SGHAT, CDR2 FQNNGV. In DNA form, the CDR3 reads TGTGCCAGCAGCATTACTGGACACCGACTGGATGGCTACACCTTC. Its translation is CASSITGHRLDGYTF.

At least ten counts were recorded for this clonotype. The chain joins TRBV7-2 to TRBJ1-2; TRBD1 matches 7 bases. V lost 5 bases, J lost 9 bases, and 9 bases stayed unmatched. The germline CDR1 and CDR2 sequences are SGHTA and FQGNSA. This CDR3 contains 13 residues. CDR3 residues: CASSPRGQSSYTF. In DNA form, the CDR3 reads TGTGCCAGCAGCCCGCGGGGACAGTCTAGCTACACCTTC.

This clonotype was found many times. The V call is TRBV6-1, the J call TRBJ2-1; 11 bases are a match to TRBD2. This CDR3 is 16 amino acids long. Looked up from germline, CDR1 is MNHNS and CDR2 is SASEGT. V was clipped by 0 bases and J by 9 bases; unmatched bases: 7. The CDR3 coding sequence is TGTGCCAGCAGTGAAGCGTTAGCGGGAGGGCCCGGTGAGCAGTTCTTC. Translating it yields CASSEALAGGPGEQFF.

This clonotype was seen at least ten times. This chain joins TRBV7-8 and TRBJ2-1, with 9 bases lining up with TRBD2. With 10 bases clipped from V and 6 bases from J, the junction kept 10 bases outside the gene matches. This CDR3 is 14 amino acids long. Germline values: CDR1 SGHVS, CDR2 FQNEAQ. CDR3 bases: TGTGCCACCCAACAAGGTAGCGGGAGCAATGAGCAGTTCTTC. Translation gives CATQQGSGSNEQFF.

This clonotype was found many times. The V call is TRBV7-2, the J call TRBJ2-4, with 9 bases fitting TRBD1. The CDR3 loop spans 19 amino acids. J was trimmed by 1 base and V by 2 bases; bases with no gene match: 12. In germline, CDR1 is SGHTA, CDR2 FQGNSA. The CDR3 DNA reads TGTGCCAGCAGCTTAATGGGACAGGGCAGCCAGGGGGCCAAAAACATTCAGTACTTC. It translates to CASSLMGQGSQGAKNIQYF.

This clonotype showed up many times. This chain links TRBV7-8 with TRBJ2-7; D call uncertain. The germline CDR1 and CDR2 sequences are SGHVS and FQNEAQ. The CDR3 runs to 15 residues. Trimming took off 4 bases at V and 4 bases at J, with 17 bases between the two ends. The CDR3 loop reads CASSSSDPPGYEQYF. The DNA of the CDR3 is TGTGCCAGCAGCTCCTCGGACCCCCCTGGGTACGAGCAGTACTTC. The full variable domain, rest sourced from reference TRBV7-8 and TRBJ2-7, is GAGVSQSPRYKVAKRGQDVALRCDPISGHVSLFWYQQALGQGPEFLTYFQNEAQLDKSGLPSDRFFAERPEGSVSTLKIQRTQQEDSAVYLCASSSSDPPGYEQYFGPGTRLTVT.

This clonotype was observed at least ten times. J is TRBJ2-3 and V is TRBV29-1, with D tentatively TRBD1 (5 bases). With 7 bases removed from V and 0 bases from J, the gap between germline ends came to 14 bases. Germline lookup yields CDR1 SQVTM and CDR2 ANQGSEA. CDR3 size: 14 residues. CDR3 DNA: TGCAGCGCACGGACAACCGCTAGCACAGATACGCAGTATTTT. Translation gives CSARTTASTDTQYF.

The chain employs TRBV7-9 and TRBJ1-1; D unresolved. V lost 1 base, J lost 6 bases, and 12 bases lay in between. The germline V gene has CDR1 SEHNR and CDR2 FQNEAQ (reference sequence). The CDR3 totals 14 residues. CDR3 sequence (DNA): TGTGCCAGCAGCTTAGAAATACGCAGCGCTGAAGCTTTCTTT. Its protein product is CASSLEIRSAEAFF.

V and J are TRBV20-1 and TRBJ1-3, with 7 bases lining up with TRBD1. Germline V gene sequence: CDR1 DFQATT, CDR2 SNEGSKA (reference sequence). The trim removed 3 bases at V and 2 bases at J, leaving 10 bases unmatched. The CDR3 loop spans 16 amino acids. CDR3 amino acids: CSASTGTAHTGNTIYF. The CDR3 region has the DNA TGCAGTGCTAGCACCGGGACAGCACACACTGGAAACACCATATATTTT.

A remark on this clonotype: The DNA is left out, because the CDR3 cannot be placed on it with certainty; the CDR3 is given as TCRdb lists it. This sequence joins TRBV27 and TRBJ1-5; the D segment call TRBD1 is taken from the table without a DNA check. Germline V gene data show CDR1 as MNHEY and CDR2 as SMNVEV (reference sequence). Ends included, the CDR3 has 16 residues. CDR3 sequence reads: CASSFLAQAANQPQHF.

This clonotype was seen ten or more times. The chain has TRBV6-4 and TRBJ2-3; TRBD1 matches at 11 bases. CDR3 length equals 15 residues. The germline V gene has CDR1 MRHNA and CDR2 SNTAGT. Trimming at V came to 0 bases and at J to 4 bases, leaving 0 bases not matched to a gene. CDR3 protein: CASSDSGQGADTQYF. CDR3 DNA sequence: TGTGCCAGCAGTGACTCGGGACAGGGGGCAGATACGCAGTATTTT.

This clonotype came up a few times. The chain has TRBV6-2 or TRBV6-3 and TRBJ2-7; D is unclear. Per the germline V gene, CDR1 is MNHEY and CDR2 is SVGEGT. The CDR3 extends over 12 amino acids. V lost 5 bases, J lost 5 bases, and 10 bases lay in between. CDR3 protein: CASSLTSHEQYF. CDR3 coding DNA: TGTGCCAGCAGTCTAACTTCCCACGAGCAGTACTTC.

This clonotype was found a few times. V usage is TRBV14 and J usage is TRBJ2-1, with D possibly called TRBD1 or TRBD2 (5 bases each). This CDR3 spans 11 amino acids. The germline V gene encodes CDR1 SGHDN and CDR2 FVKESK. The V gene lost 4 bases and the J gene lost 13 bases, with 11 bases spanning the gap. DNA of the CDR3: TGTGCCAGCAGCCGACGAGGGGCCCAGTTCTTC. Residues: CASSRRGAQFF.

The V call is TRBV24-1, the J call TRBJ2-5, with TRBD2 identical over 8 bases. The CDR3 loop spans 16 amino acids. The junction had 6 bases not matched to a gene; V was cut back by 2 bases and J by 2 bases. Germline CDR1 KGHDR, CDR2 SFDVKD. The chain's CDR3 is CATSDSGSGKQETQYF. CDR3 bases: TGTGCCACCAGTGATTCGGGTAGCGGGAAACAAGAGACCCAGTACTTC.

DNA for the CDR3: TGTGCCAGCAGCTTGTTTTCCGGGACTAGCGGGAGTGAAGAGACCCAGTACTTC. Translated, it gives CASSLFSGTSGSEETQYF. The V gene is TRBV5-6, the J gene TRBJ2-5, with TRBD2 matching over 14 bases. The V segment lost 1 base and the J segment 3 bases; nucleotides outside the gene matches: 8. Germline V CDR1 and CDR2: SGHDT, YYEEEE. This CDR3 region has 18 residues.

The J gene is TRBJ2-3, the V gene TRBV12-3 or TRBV12-4; the D call may be TRBD1 or TRBD2 (6 bases each). Trimming took 3 bases from V and 2 from J, leaving 12 bases between them. This CDR3 contains 15 residues. Written as DNA, the CDR3 is TGTGCCAGCAGTTTTCAGGCGGGACACACAGATACGCAGTATTTT. Translated, it gives CASSFQAGHTDTQYF.